The next 17 T cell receptor beta chains were all read from a single sample in a study of yellow fever vaccine responses in identical twins. TCRdb passed the RT-PCR reads through MiXCR, listing each CDR3 protein once. The sample includes 15,000 to 20,000 distinct CDR3 sequences, roughly two thirds of them seen just once. Material: T cells from blood (PBMCs), unsorted or a sorted subset (not recorded which), obtained before or after yellow fever vaccination (not recorded which). The receptors derive from a woman aged 18-29 years who received the yellow fever vaccine.

The rearrangement uses TRBV20-1 and TRBJ1-2; perhaps TRBD1 as D (5 bases). The CDR3 is 14 amino acids. Trimming took 2 bases from V and 5 from J, leaving 15 bases between them. Germline V gene data show CDR1 as DFQATT and CDR2 as SNEGSKA (reference sequence). DNA of the CDR3: TGCAGTGCTAGATTTAGACAGAGGACTTATGGCTACACCTTC. This codes for CSARFRQRTYGYTF.

A few counts support this clonotype. The chain joins TRBV7-3 to TRBJ2-2, with D possibly being TRBD2 (5 bases). Trimming shortened V by 2 bases and J by 2 bases, and 9 bases separated the two germline ends. The CDR3 sequence is 15 residues long. CDR1 SGHTA and CDR2 FQGTGA come from the germline V gene. CDR3 bases: TGTGCCAGCAGCTTAGGAGGCTTAAACACCGGGGAGCTGTTTTTT. Protein: CASSLGGLNTGELFF.

The chain links TRBV11-3 to TRBJ2-4; TRBD1 matches 8 bases. The junction had 4 bases not matched to a gene; V was cut back by 6 bases and J by 3 bases. This CDR3 comprises 14 residues. Germline loops: CDR1 SGHNT, CDR2 YENEEA. DNA for the CDR3: TGTGCCAGCAGTTGGGGGACAGGCAAAAACATTCAGTACTTC. Protein sequence: CASSWGTGKNIQYF.

In its sample, this clonotype was seen a few times. V and J are TRBV18 and TRBJ1-5; no reliable D call. The germline CDR1 and CDR2 sequences are KGHSH and LQKENI. Trimming left V 4 bases short and J 0 bases short, with 7 bases between. The CDR3 is 14 amino acids. CDR3 sequence: CASSLGDSNQPQHF. CDR3 in DNA: TGTGCCAGCTCACTAGGAGATAGCAATCAGCCCCAGCATTTT.

This clonotype has only one observation. Here the CDR3 DNA reads TGTGCCAGCAGCTACACCGACGAGACCCAGTACTTC. Its translation is CASSYTDETQYF. The chain recombines TRBV11-1 with TRBJ2-5; D ambiguous. CDR3 length equals 12 residues. V dropped 4 bases and J dropped 5 bases, with 8 bases sitting between them. Per germline, CDR1 SGHAT and CDR2 FQDESV (reference sequence).

The chain carries TRBV12-5 and TRBJ2-1, with 9 bases aligning to TRBD2. Germline loops: CDR1 LGHNT, CDR2 FRNRAP. The CDR3 sequence is 16 residues long. V gave up 4 bases and J gave up 6 bases; unmatched junction bases: 10. The CDR3 nucleotides read TGTGCTAGTGGTTCACTAGCGGGCAGTCCGGGCAATGAGCAGTTCTTC. This codes for CASGSLAGSPGNEQFF.

The chain couples TRBV12-3 or TRBV12-4 to TRBJ2-3; either TRBD1 or TRBD2 may fit D (5 bases each). The V gene lost 6 bases and the J gene lost 2 bases, with 15 bases spanning the gap. This CDR3 contains 15 residues. CDR3 nucleotide sequence: TGTGCCAGCAGGATTAGCGCAGGGTCCACAGATACGCAGTATTTT. It is translated as CASRISAGSTDTQYF.

This clonotype appeared a few times. The chain recombines TRBV10-3 with TRBJ1-5, with a tentative D call TRBD1 (5 bases). The ends were cut back, 10 bases at V and 0 bases at J, with 16 bases in the middle. Germline CDR1 is ENHRY and CDR2 is SYGVKD. The CDR3 spans 15 residues. The CDR3 DNA reads as TGTGCCACCACGCCCGGGGGTAATAGCAATCAGCCCCAGCATTTT. Its protein is CATTPGGNSNQPQHF.

The chain links TRBV12-3 or TRBV12-4 to TRBJ2-2, with no clear D. The CDR3 loop spans 11 amino acids. Trimming removed 7 bases from V and 6 bases from J, with 6 bases in between. The CDR3 here is CASTLAGELFF. CDR3 nucleotides: TGTGCCAGCACCCTGGCCGGGGAGCTGTTTTTT.

The CDR3 spells CSVEEVVGGTFYEQYF. Written as DNA, the CDR3 is TGCAGCGTTGAAGAGGTAGTAGGCGGAACCTTCTACGAGCAGTACTTC. The chain carries TRBV29-1 and TRBJ2-7, with D unclear. Germline loops: CDR1 SQVTM, CDR2 ANQGSEA. The ends were cut back, 0 bases at V and 3 bases at J, with 18 bases in the middle. The CDR3 is 16 residues long.

The sample holds a few counts of this clonotype. V usage is TRBV12-3 or TRBV12-4 and J usage is TRBJ1-1; the match to TRBD1 covers 10 bases. The CDR3 consists of 14 residues. V lost 6 bases, J lost 4 bases, and 5 bases stayed unmatched. CDR3 in DNA: TGTGCCAGCAGCAGGGACAGGGGAACCACTGAAGCTTTCTTT. This gives the protein CASSRDRGTTEAFF.

This clonotype was counted only a few times. The genes are TRBV20-1 and TRBJ2-1; D call uncertain. Trimming removed 3 bases from V and 5 bases from J, with 8 bases in between. CDR1 is DFQATT, CDR2 SNEGSKA, per germline (reference sequence). This CDR3 has 12 amino acids. CDR3 DNA sequence: TGCAGTGCTAGCCTCACAAACAATGAGCAGTTCTTC. Amino acid sequence: CSASLTNNEQFF.

V and J are TRBV3-1 and TRBJ2-1; 11 positions agree with TRBD2. There are 18 residues in the CDR3. Germline values: CDR1 LGHDT, CDR2 YNNKEL (reference sequence). Trimming took 1 base from V and 7 from J; bases not matched to a gene: 12. This CDR3 is CASSQVPRTSGPSNEQFF. DNA of the CDR3: TGTGCCAGCAGCCAAGTTCCCCGGACTAGCGGGCCCAGTAATGAGCAGTTCTTC.

The rearrangement links TRBV2 to TRBJ2-1; maybe TRBD1 (6 bases). The V end was cut by 1 base, the J end by 2 bases, with 9 bases between. The CDR3 totals 15 residues. Germline V lookup: CDR1 SNHLY, CDR2 FYNNEI. The CDR3 bases are TGTGCCAGCAGTGAAGGGACAGAGGCCTACAATGAGCAGTTCTTC. Amino acids: CASSEGTEAYNEQFF.

This clonotype occurred a few times. The gene calls are TRBV4-2 and TRBJ2-3; 10 nucleotides match TRBD2. The V gene's germline CDR1 is LGHNA and CDR2 YNFKEQ. Trimming at V came to 4 bases and at J to 4 bases, leaving 5 bases not matched to a gene. CDR3 length: 15 amino acids. CDR3 nucleotide sequence: TGTGCCAGCAGCCTGAGCGGGGGGGCAGCAGATACGCAGTATTTT. It specifies CASSLSGGAADTQYF.

The V and J genes are TRBV11-3 and TRBJ1-6, with 8 positions matching TRBD1. Germline assignment: CDR1 SGHNT and CDR2 YENEEA. This CDR3 has 13 residues. The ends lost 5 bases at V and 9 bases at J; junction bases unmatched: 3. Here the CDR3 reads CASSGQGASPLHF. CDR3 bases: TGTGCCAGCAGCGGACAGGGAGCTTCACCCCTCCACTTT.

The chain combines TRBV12-3 or TRBV12-4 with TRBJ1-1; D may be TRBD1 (5 bases). V lost 3 bases and J lost 2, with 10 bases in between. The CDR3 has 14 residues. CDR3 loop: CASSLGRANTEAFF. The CDR3, as DNA: TGTGCCAGCAGTTTGGGCAGGGCTAACACTGAAGCTTTCTTT.